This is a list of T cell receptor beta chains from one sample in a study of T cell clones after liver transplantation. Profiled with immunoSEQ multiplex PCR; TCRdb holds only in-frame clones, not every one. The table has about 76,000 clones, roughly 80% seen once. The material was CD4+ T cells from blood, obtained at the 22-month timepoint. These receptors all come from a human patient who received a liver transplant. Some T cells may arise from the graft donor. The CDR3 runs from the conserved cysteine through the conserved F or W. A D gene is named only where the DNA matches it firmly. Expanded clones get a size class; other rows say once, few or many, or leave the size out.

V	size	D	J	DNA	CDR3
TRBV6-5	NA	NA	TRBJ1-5	TGTGCCAGCAGATCTACCGGGAATCAGCCCCAGCATTTT	CASRSTGNQPQHF
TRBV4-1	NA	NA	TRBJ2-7	TGCGCCAGCAGCCAAGGGGCCAGGGCCCCCAACGAGCAGTACTTC	CASSQGARAPNEQYF
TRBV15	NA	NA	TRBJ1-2	TGTGCCACCAGCAGAGCTAGGACAGCCAATGGCTACACCTTC	CATSRARTANGYTF
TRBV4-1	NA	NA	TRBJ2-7	TGCGCCAGCAGCCAAGCAGTGTGGGGGCCCCCCTACGAGCAGTACTTC	CASSQAVWGPPYEQYF
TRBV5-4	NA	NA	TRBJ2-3	TGTGCCAGCAGCTTGGGACAGACTAGCACAGATACGCAGTATTTT	CASSLGQTSTDTQYF
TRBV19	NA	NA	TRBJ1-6	TGTGCCAGTAGTATTGGCAGGGACAATTCACCCCTCCACTTT	CASSIGRDNSPLHF
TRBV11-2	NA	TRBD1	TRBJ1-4	TGTGCCAGCAGCCAACTCGGGAGGGGACAGGGCGCAACTAATGAAAAACTGTTTTTT	CASSQLGRGQGATNEKLFF
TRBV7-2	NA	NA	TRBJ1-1	TGTGCCAGCAGCTTAAACCGGAACACTGAAGCTTTCTTT	CASSLNRNTEAFF
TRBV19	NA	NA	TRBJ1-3	TGTGCCAGTAGTATCGGCAGGGATCGAAACACCATATATTTT	CASSIGRDRNTIYF
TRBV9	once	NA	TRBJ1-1	TGTGCCAGCAGCCCCGGGACCTTTCCTGGGGACACTGAAGCTTTCTTT	CASSPGTFPGDTEAFF
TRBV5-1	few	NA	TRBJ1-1	TGCGCCAGCAGCCCGGACACTTTGAACACTGAAGCTTTCTTT	CASSPDTLNTEAFF
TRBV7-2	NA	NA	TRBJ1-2	TGTGCCAGCAGCCAGTCCTTGGGGAACTATGGCTACACCTTC	CASSQSLGNYGYTF
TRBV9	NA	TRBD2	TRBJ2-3	TGTGCCAGCAGCCCCCGGGGGGGGAGCTATCAAGATACGCAGTATTTT	CASSPRGGSYQDTQYF
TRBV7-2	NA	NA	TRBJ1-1	TGTGCCAGCAGCCGAAACGGGGTGAACACTGAAGCTTTCTTT	CASSRNGVNTEAFF
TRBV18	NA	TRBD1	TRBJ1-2	TGTGCCAGCTCACCACCGGACGGGACAGGGGGCGGCTACACCTTC	CASSPPDGTGGGYTF
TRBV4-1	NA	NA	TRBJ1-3	TGCGCCAGCAGCCTGGCAGGGCCGAACACCATATATTTT	CASSLAGPNTIYF
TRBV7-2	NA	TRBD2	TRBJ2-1	TGTGCCAGCAGTCGACGGCCGGGACTAGCGGGAAATGAGCAGTTCTTC	CASSRRPGLAGNEQFF
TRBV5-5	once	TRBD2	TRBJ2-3	TGTGCCAGCAGCTTGAGGTATAGCGGGGGGGCCGGTCGCACAGATACGCAGTATTTT	CASSLRYSGGAGRTDTQYF
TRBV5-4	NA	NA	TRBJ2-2	TGTGCCAGCAGCCTACGAGGCGGCGGGGAGCTGTTTTTT	CASSLRGGGELFF
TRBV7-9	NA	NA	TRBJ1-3	TGTGCCAGCAGCCCTTCTTTGGCAGATGGAGGAAACACCATATATTTT	CASSPSLADGGNTIYF
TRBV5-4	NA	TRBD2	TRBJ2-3	TGTGCCAGCAGCACGGGGGGGGCCGCTCGGTCCGATACGCAGTATTTT	CASSTGGAARSDTQYF
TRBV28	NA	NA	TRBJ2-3	TGTGCCAGCAGCCTCGACAGGAGCACAGATACGCAGTATTTT	CASSLDRSTDTQYF
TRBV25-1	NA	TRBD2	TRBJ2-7	TGTGCCAGCGGCACGAGTCGGACTAGCGCGGGAGAGCAGTACTTC	CASGTSRTSAGEQYF
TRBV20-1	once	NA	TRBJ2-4	TGCAGTGCAGGAGCCAAAAACATTCAGTACTTC	CSAGAKNIQYF
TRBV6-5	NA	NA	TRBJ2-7	TGTGCCAGCGCCCGGGGACTCCCGAGCTCCTACGAGCAGTACTTC	CASARGLPSSYEQYF
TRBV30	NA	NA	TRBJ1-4	TGTGCCTGGAGTCCATGGGGCGGGGTTGCAACTAATGAAAAACTGTTTTTT	CAWSPWGGVATNEKLFF
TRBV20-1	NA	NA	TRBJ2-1	TGCAGTGCCACTAGCATAGATGAGCAGTTCTTC	CSATSIDEQFF
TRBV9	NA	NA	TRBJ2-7	TGTGCCAGCAGCGAGAATCCGTGGAGCTCCTACGAGCAGTACTTC	CASSENPWSSYEQYF
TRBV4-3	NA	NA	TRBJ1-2	TGCGCCAGCAGCCAAGGCAGGCTCGAGGGCTACACCTTC	CASSQGRLEGYTF
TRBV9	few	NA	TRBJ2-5	TGTGCCAGCAGCTCCTCAGACAACCAAGAGACCCAGTACTTC	CASSSSDNQETQYF
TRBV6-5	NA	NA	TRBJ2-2	TGTGCCAGCAGTCGTGCGTGGGAGAACACCGGGGAGCTGTTTTTT	CASSRAWENTGELFF
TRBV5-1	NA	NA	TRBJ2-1	TGCGCCAGCAGCTTGTTGGAAAGTGCCAATGAGCAGTTCTTC	CASSLLESANEQFF
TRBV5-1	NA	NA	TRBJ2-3	TGCGCCAGCAGCTCACGGCAGGGCCCAGATACGCAGTATTTT	CASSSRQGPDTQYF
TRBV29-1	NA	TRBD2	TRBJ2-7	TGCAGCGTTGTGGCGACTAGCGGGACGAGCGAGCAGTACTTC	CSVVATSGTSEQYF
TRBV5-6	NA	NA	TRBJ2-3	TGTGCCAGCAGCCTAGGGAAGGGAGATACGCAGTATTTT	CASSLGKGDTQYF
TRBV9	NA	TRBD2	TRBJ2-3	TGTGCCAGCAGCCGCTCTTGGACTAGCGGGGTCACAGATACGCAGTATTTT	CASSRSWTSGVTDTQYF
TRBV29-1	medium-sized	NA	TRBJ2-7	TGCAGCGTTCATCTCGAGGAGGGAGCCGGCTCCTACGAGCAGTACTTC	CSVHLEEGAGSYEQYF
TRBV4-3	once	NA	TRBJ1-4	TGCGCCAGCAGCCAAGACGCCACAGGTGGGGAAAAACTGTTTTTT	CASSQDATGGEKLFF
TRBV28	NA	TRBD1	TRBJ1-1	TGTGCCAGCAGTTCACGGGACAGGTGGGCTGAAGCTTTCTTT	CASSSRDRWAEAFF
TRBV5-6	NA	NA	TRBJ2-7	TGTGCCAGCAGCCTCTTCCACTGGAGGATCTCTTACGAGCAGTACTTC	CASSLFHWRISYEQYF
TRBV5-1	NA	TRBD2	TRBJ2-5	TGCGCCAGCAGCTTGAGGTCTAGCGGATCTCAAGAGACCCAGTACTTC	CASSLRSSGSQETQYF
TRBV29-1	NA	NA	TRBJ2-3	TGCAGCGGGAACAAGGGAGGTGCAGATACGCAGTATTTT	CSGNKGGADTQYF
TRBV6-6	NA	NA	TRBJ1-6	TGTGCCAGCAGCGGGGTACCCTATAATTCACCCCTCCACTTT	CASSGVPYNSPLHF
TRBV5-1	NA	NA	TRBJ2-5	TGCGCCAGCAGCTTGGCAGGAAGCGCAGAGACCCAGTACTTC	CASSLAGSAETQYF
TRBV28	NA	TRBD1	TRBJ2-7	TGTGCCAGCAGTCGGGGGACAGGGGCCCTTCTAACCTACGAGCAGTACTTC	CASSRGTGALLTYEQYF
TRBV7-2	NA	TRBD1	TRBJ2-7	TGTGCCAGCAGCCCCTACAGGGGGAGGTCCTACGAGCAGTACTTC	CASSPYRGRSYEQYF
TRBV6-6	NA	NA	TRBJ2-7	TGTGCCAGCAGTAAAGACTACGAGCAGTACTTC	CASSKDYEQYF
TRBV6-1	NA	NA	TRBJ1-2	TGTGCCAGCAGTGATCAACCGGACGTCACTAACTATGGCTACACCTTC	CASSDQPDVTNYGYTF